The rows below give T cell receptor beta chains drawn from one sample of a study of blood T cell repertoires in COVID-19. The assay was immunoSEQ multiplex PCR, and TCRdb's table has in-frame clones only and misses some. The repertoire holds roughly 280,000 clones, with 75% to 90% as singletons. The sequenced sample consisted of peripheral blood. The receptors here all came from a woman in her 70s with acute or convalescent COVID-19. Both conserved end residues are part of each CDR3. D genes are given only for firm matches. Clone size appears in some rows only: once, few, many, or a class for an expanded clone.

v_call,d_call,j_call,clone_size,cdr3_nt,cdr3_aa
TRBV6-1,NA,TRBJ1-5,NA,TGTGCCAGCAGTGAAGCGCTTCCTTTTGGGGGCAGCAATCAGCCCCAGCATTTT,CASSEALPFGGSNQPQHF
TRBV11-2,NA,TRBJ2-3,NA,TGTGCCAGCAGCTTACAACTACTCACAGATACGCAGTATTTT,CASSLQLLTDTQYF
TRBV19,TRBD1,TRBJ1-1,NA,TGTGCCAGCTCGACAGGGACCACTGTGAACACTGAAGCTTTCTTT,CASSTGTTVNTEAFF
TRBV10-3,TRBD1,TRBJ2-5,NA,TGTGCCATCAGTGAGTCGATAGGACAGGGGGCCCGGCAAGAGACCCAGTACTTC,CAISESIGQGARQETQYF
TRBV5-4,NA,TRBJ1-2,NA,TGTGCCAGCAGCTGGGCAGGGGCGCCGGGCTACACCTTC,CASSWAGAPGYTF
TRBV19,TRBD1,TRBJ2-5,NA,TGTGCCAGTAGTACCCTACAGGGGGCGAGGGAGACCCAGTACTTC,CASSTLQGARETQYF
TRBV6-2/TRBV6-3,NA,TRBJ1-2,once,TGTGCCAGCAGCACACAGCCTTCCTATGGCTACACCTTC,CASSTQPSYGYTF
TRBV30,NA,TRBJ1-5,once,TGTGCCTGGAGTCCGGGACTTTCCAATCAGCCCCAGCATTTT,CAWSPGLSNQPQHF
TRBV5-5,NA,TRBJ1-5,few,TGTGCCAGCAGGCCGGGGGTCGGGAATCAGCCCCAGCATTTT,CASRPGVGNQPQHF
TRBV7-9,TRBD1,TRBJ2-2,NA,TGTGCCAGCAGCGAACGGGGGACAGGGGTTGCCGGTACCGGGGAGCTGTTTTTT,CASSERGTGVAGTGELFF
TRBV9,TRBD2,TRBJ2-4,NA,TGTGCCAGCAGTCGAGCGGGGACGGAAAACATTCAGTACTTC,CASSRAGTENIQYF
TRBV6-5,NA,TRBJ1-1,NA,TGTGCCAGTGAGAAACTGATGAACACTGAAGCTTTCTTT,CASEKLMNTEAFF
TRBV4-1,TRBD1,TRBJ2-7,NA,TGCGCCAGCAGCCAAGATCCCGGGACAGCCTACGAGCAGTACTTC,CASSQDPGTAYEQYF
TRBV19,NA,TRBJ1-1,few,TGTGCCAGTAGTGTCCGGGGTAGGGACACTGAAGCTTTCTTT,CASSVRGRDTEAFF
TRBV13,NA,TRBJ1-6,NA,TGTGCCAGCAGCTTAGGAGGGGATTCACCCCTCCACTTT,CASSLGGDSPLHF
TRBV2,NA,TRBJ1-4,NA,TGTGCCAGCAGTGAAGGGGCCCAGGGTAATGAAAAACTGTTTTTT,CASSEGAQGNEKLFF
TRBV2,NA,TRBJ1-1,NA,TGTGCCAGCAGTGAAGGGGAGAGGTCTGAAGCTTTCTTT,CASSEGERSEAFF
TRBV10-3,NA,TRBJ2-1,NA,TGTGCCACGAACAGGGACATCTTAGGCGAGCAGTTCTTC,CATNRDILGEQFF
TRBV14,NA,TRBJ2-5,few,TGTGCCAGCAGCCCGCCAGCAATATCTTCCTCGGGGACCCAGTACTTC,CASSPPAISSSGTQYF
TRBV6-1,NA,TRBJ1-2,NA,TGTGCCAGCAGTGATAAAAACTATGGCTACACCTTC,CASSDKNYGYTF
TRBV5-6,NA,TRBJ2-7,NA,TGTGCCAGCAGCTTGTGGGGGGGCCACCGGCGCGACGAGCAGTACTTC,CASSLWGGHRRDEQYF
TRBV4-2,TRBD1,TRBJ2-2,NA,TGTGCCAGCAGCCAAAGCCAGGGGGCGCGTACCGGGGAGCTGTTTTTT,CASSQSQGARTGELFF
TRBV2,NA,TRBJ2-7,NA,TGTGCCAGCAGTGAGGTGCGCCTCTACGAGCAGTACTTC,CASSEVRLYEQYF
TRBV4-1,TRBD2,TRBJ2-1,NA,TGCGCCAGCAGCCCGCCCGGCGGGGGTGAGCAGTTCTTC,CASSPPGGGEQFF
TRBV5-4,NA,TRBJ1-5,once,TGTGCCAGCAGCTTTCTCTGGGAGGGAGTGCTCCAGCATTTT,CASSFLWEGVLQHF
TRBV19,TRBD1,TRBJ2-1,NA,TGTGCCACCATGGGACGGACAGGATCGAATGAGCAGTTCTTC,CATMGRTGSNEQFF
TRBV19,TRBD1,TRBJ2-7,NA,TGTGCTACCAGGACAGGGGGTTCCTACGAGCAGTACTTC,CATRTGGSYEQYF
TRBV28,NA,TRBJ1-2,NA,TGTGCCAGTACCCTTTCCCTAGCTAACTATGGCTACACCTTC,CASTLSLANYGYTF
TRBV19,NA,TRBJ2-7,NA,TGTGCCAGTAGTATGAGGAGGCAAGGTTACGAGCAGTACTTC,CASSMRRQGYEQYF
TRBV6-5,TRBD1,TRBJ1-6,NA,TGTGCCAGCAGTTACTTACTCCGGACAGGGAATTCACCCCTCCACTTT,CASSYLLRTGNSPLHF
TRBV5-1,NA,TRBJ1-1,NA,TGCGCCAGCTCCTCCGGGACTGCGAACACTGAAGCTTTCTTT,CASSSGTANTEAFF
TRBV19,TRBD1,TRBJ2-7,few,TGTGCCAGTAGTATGGGACAGGATCATCGGTTC,CASSMGQDHRF
TRBV6-5,TRBD1,TRBJ1-1,NA,TGTGCCACCCCGGACAGGGTTGGAACTGAAGCTTTCTTT,CATPDRVGTEAFF